Below are 15 T cell receptor beta chains sequenced from a single sample in a study of early T cells in non-severe SARS-CoV-2 infection listed by TCRdb under 2021. Preparation of the library involved 5' RACE. Sequencing took place on a NextSeq 500. TCRdb ran its own pipeline on the public reads, namely fastp trimming at Q25 and MiXCR clone calling, and kept in-frame beta chains. Here each entry gathers all rows of one CDR3 protein and keeps the most common genes and DNA. This sample comprises some 77,000 distinct CDR3 sequences, 10% to 15% of them detected only once. The ten biggest clones cover 0.95% to 1.3% of the sample. The sample comprised whole blood. The source is an adult who was a healthcare worker with PCR-confirmed SARS-CoV-2 infection or an uninfected control (not recorded which).

This clonotype was seen repeatedly, ten times or more. The chain employs TRBV12-3 or TRBV12-4 and TRBJ2-7; TRBD2 aligns across 7 bases. V trimming: 4 bases; J trimming: 11 bases; junction bases outside the gene matches: 5. The CDR3 contains 11 residues. In DNA, the CDR3 is TGTGCCAGCAGTTCCGGGGGAGGGAAGTACTTC. Its translation is CASSSGGGKYF.

This rearrangement joins TRBV29-1 to TRBJ1-1; D is possibly TRBD1 (6 bases). Germline V gives CDR1 SQVTM, CDR2 ANQGSEA. This CDR3 comprises 15 residues. Trimming took off 1 base at V and 3 bases at J, with 15 bases between the two ends. The CDR3 reads CSVEVGARVYTEAFF. CDR3 coding DNA: TGCAGCGTTGAAGTGGGGGCGCGAGTGTACACTGAAGCTTTCTTT.

The V gene is TRBV27, the J gene TRBJ2-7; TRBD2 matches at 7 bases. CDR1 MNHEY and CDR2 SMNVEV come from the germline V gene (reference sequence). The CDR3 covers 14 residues. V lost 3 bases to trimming and J lost 6 bases; unmatched junction nucleotides: 8. The CDR3 nucleotides are TGTGCCAGCAGTTTCCTCCCCTCGGGGGGCGAGCAGTACTTC. Its protein product is CASSFLPSGGEQYF.

Many counts were recorded for this clonotype. This chain joins TRBV12-3 or TRBV12-4 and TRBJ2-6; no clear D gene. The CDR3 is 15 residues long. V lost 2 bases, J lost 0 bases, and 5 bases lay in between. CDR3 region: CASSLSSSGANVLTF. CDR3 DNA sequence: TGTGCCAGCAGTTTATCGTCCTCTGGGGCCAACGTCCTGACTTTC.

This clonotype was found a few times. The V call is TRBV2, the J call TRBJ1-1, with 7 positions matching TRBD1. CDR3 size: 14 residues. Germline V gene lookup returns CDR1 SNHLY and CDR2 FYNNEI. Trimming cost V 7 bases and J 1 base; bases outside gene matches: 6. CDR3 residues: CASTRGVGNTEAFF. The CDR3 DNA reads as TGTGCCAGCACCAGGGGGGTGGGGAACACTGAAGCTTTCTTT.

Many counts were recorded for this clonotype. The chain joins TRBV6-5 to TRBJ1-6; D unclear. This CDR3 has 15 amino acids. Germline-derived CDR1 and CDR2 are MNHEY and SVGAGI. V was cut by 7 bases and J by 7 bases, with 17 bases left in between. CDR3 region: CASTPKGRLNSPLHF. The CDR3 DNA is TGTGCCAGCACCCCAAAAGGACGGTTAAATTCACCCCTCCACTTT.

The chain couples TRBV27 to TRBJ1-5, with 10 bases identical to TRBD1. CDR3 size: 14 residues. V gave up 5 bases and J gave up 4 bases; unmatched junction bases: 2. Per germline, CDR1 MNHEY and CDR2 SMNVEV (reference sequence). CDR3 DNA: TGTGCCAGCAGTCGGGACAGGGGTAATCAGCCCCAGCATTTT. Protein product: CASSRDRGNQPQHF.

This clonotype was recorded at least ten times. The V and J genes are TRBV28 and TRBJ2-5; maybe TRBD2 (5 bases). V was clipped by 6 bases and J by 4 bases, with 21 bases between them. Germline CDR1 and CDR2: MDHEN and SYDVKM. This CDR3 is 16 amino acids long. CDR3 in amino acids: CASSFIQAESRETQYF. The CDR3 DNA reads as TGTGCCAGCAGCTTCATCCAAGCGGAGTCGAGAGAGACCCAGTACTTC. Based on the CDR3 plus reference TRBV28 and TRBJ2-5, the full variable domain is DVKVTQSSRYLVKRTGEKVFLECVQDMDHENMFWYRQDPGLGLRLIYFSYDVKMKEKGDIPEGYSVSREKKERFSLILESASTNQTSMYLCASSFIQAESRETQYFGPGTRLLVL.

This clonotype appeared many times. The rearrangement uses TRBV6-2 or TRBV6-3 and TRBJ1-5; D gene uncertain. Trimming removed 2 bases from V and 6 bases from J, with 11 bases in between. Germline CDR1 MNHEY, CDR2 SVGEGT. This CDR3 is built from 14 residues. The chain's CDR3 is CASSYEGVSQPQHF. CDR3 coding DNA: TGTGCCAGCAGTTACGAGGGCGTGAGTCAGCCCCAGCATTTT.

V usage is TRBV5-5 and J usage is TRBJ2-7, with 7 positions matching TRBD1. The junction had 12 bases not matched to a gene; V was cut back by 4 bases and J by 2 bases. This CDR3 is 16 amino acids long. CDR1 is SGHKS, CDR2 YYEKEE, per germline (reference sequence). The CDR3 DNA sequence: TGTGCCAGCAGCGGAACCTTACAGGGGACACCCTACGAGCAGTACTTC. Translating it yields CASSGTLQGTPYEQYF.

The rearrangement joins TRBV20-1 to TRBJ2-1; D is unresolved. V lost 0 bases and J 9 bases, leaving 9 bases between the germline ends. The CDR3 is 12 amino acids. Germline V gives CDR1 DFQATT, CDR2 SNEGSKA (reference sequence). Here the CDR3 reads CSAREGASEQFF. CDR3 sequence (DNA): TGCAGTGCTAGAGAAGGAGCCTCTGAGCAGTTCTTC.

This clonotype was observed at least ten times. The V gene is TRBV14, the J gene TRBJ2-7; 7 bases are a match to TRBD2. Trimming at V came to 4 bases and at J to 5 bases, leaving 8 bases not matched to a gene. CDR1 and CDR2 from the germline V gene are SGHDN and FVKESK. There are 14 residues in the CDR3. DNA for the CDR3: TGTGCCAGCAGCCCTCATCCAGGGAGGGACGAGCAGTACTTC. It translates to CASSPHPGRDEQYF. The full variable domain, completed using reference TRBV14 and TRBJ2-7, is EAGVTQFPSHSVIEKGQTVTLRCDPISGHDNLYWYRRVMGKEIKFLLHFVKESKQDESGMPNNRFLAERTGGTYSTLKVQPAELEDSGVYFCASSPHPGRDEQYFGPGTRLTVT.

The chain links TRBV6-5 to TRBJ1-1; D gene unclear. V lost 7 bases, J lost 3 bases, and 15 bases lay in between. This CDR3 is 14 amino acids long. CDR1 and CDR2 (germline): MNHEY, SVGAGI. The DNA of the CDR3 is TGTGCCAGCAAACGGAGGAGATCGGACACTGAAGCTTTCTTT. It yields the protein CASKRRRSDTEAFF.

This clonotype was counted between two and nine times. The chain couples TRBV6-5 to TRBJ1-2, with TRBD1 identical over 8 bases. Germline V gives CDR1 MNHEY, CDR2 SVGAGI. J lost 5 bases, V lost 0 bases, and 8 bases had no gene match. The CDR3 runs 16 residues. CDR3 amino acids: CASSYSRTGTKYGYTF. DNA for the CDR3: TGTGCCAGCAGTTACTCCAGGACAGGGACGAAATATGGCTACACCTTC.

This clonotype was seen ten or more times. The chain uses TRBV5-4 and TRBJ1-2; no clear D gene. The V end was cut by 3 bases, the J end by 3 bases, with 12 bases between. The germline gives CDR1 SGHNT, CDR2 YYREEE (reference sequence). CDR3 length: 14 residues. The chain's CDR3 is CASSSRTAYYGYTF. The CDR3 DNA reads as TGTGCCAGCAGCTCTCGGACGGCTTACTATGGCTACACCTTC. The full variable domain, rest sourced from reference TRBV5-4 and TRBJ1-2, is ETGVTQSPTHLIKTRGQQVTLRCSSQSGHNTVSWYQQALGQGPQFIFQYYREEENGRGNFPPRFSGLQFPNYSSELNVNALELDDSALYLCASSSRTAYYGYTFGSGTRLTVV.